The next 6 T cell receptor beta chains were all read from a single sample in a study of T cell responses to AZD1222 COVID-19 vaccine. TCRdb's copy holds only in-frame clones and misses some; the assay was immunoSEQ multiplex PCR. The table includes 90,000 to 100,000 clones, 85% detected once. The sample consisted of peripheral blood, taken 28 days after the second AZD1222 dose. The origin of the receptors is an adult who received the AZD1222 COVID-19 vaccine.

This clone was observed a single time. This chain uses TRBV6-2 or TRBV6-3 with TRBJ2-3; possibly TRBD1 for D (5 bases). Per the germline V gene, CDR1 is MNHEY and CDR2 is SVGEGT. The V end lost 6 bases, the J end lost 0 bases, and 25 bases lay between the germline ends. The CDR3 has 19 residues. CDR3 DNA: TGTGCCAGCAGCTCCATTGTGCCAAGAACAGGAACTAGCACAGATACGCAGTATTTT. Translation: CASSSIVPRTGTSTDTQYF.

The gene calls are TRBV18 and TRBJ2-5, with D perhaps matching TRBD2 (5 bases). The V gene's germline CDR1 is KGHSH and CDR2 LQKENI. This CDR3 has 12 residues. The V end lost 1 base, the J end lost 5 bases, and 5 bases lay between the germline ends. The CDR3 bases are TGTGCCAGCTCACCACGGAGGGAGACCCAGTACTTC. It yields the protein CASSPRRETQYF.

The J gene is TRBJ2-1, the V gene TRBV9; D is perhaps TRBD2 (6 bases). The CDR3 covers 16 residues. Germline CDR1 SGDLS, CDR2 YYNGEE. The V and J ends lost 0 bases and 0 bases respectively, with 10 bases between them. The CDR3 protein is CASSVDAGSSYNEQFF. As DNA, the CDR3 is TGTGCCAGCAGCGTAGATGCGGGAAGCTCCTACAATGAGCAGTTCTTC.

This rearrangement joins TRBV27 to TRBJ1-6, with TRBD1 as a possible D gene (5 bases). From germline, CDR1 is MNHEY and CDR2 SMNVEV (reference sequence). V lost 7 bases and J 3 bases, leaving 10 bases between the germline ends. This CDR3 region has 14 residues. The CDR3 reads CASKLQGYNSPLHF. CDR3 coding DNA: TGTGCCAGCAAACTTCAGGGCTATAATTCACCCCTCCACTTT.

The chain employs TRBV19 and TRBJ1-5, with 9 bases aligning to TRBD1. The ends lost 5 bases at V and 7 bases at J; junction bases unmatched: 15. This CDR3 spans 17 amino acids. Germline assignment: CDR1 LNHDA and CDR2 SQIVND (reference sequence). The chain's CDR3 is CASSPPSGTGTRQPQHF. CDR3 in DNA: TGTGCCAGTAGTCCCCCGTCCGGGACAGGGACAAGGCAGCCCCAGCATTTT.

The rearrangement joins TRBV18 to TRBJ1-4; 9 bases map to TRBD1. Germline lookup yields CDR1 KGHSH and CDR2 LQKENI. The CDR3 is 15 amino acids. Germline trimming cut 0 bases from V and 7 bases from J; bases unmatched to any gene: 3. The CDR3 loop reads CASSPPGQGSEKLFF. The DNA for the CDR3 is TGTGCCAGCTCACCACCGGGACAGGGTTCTGAAAAACTGTTTTTT.